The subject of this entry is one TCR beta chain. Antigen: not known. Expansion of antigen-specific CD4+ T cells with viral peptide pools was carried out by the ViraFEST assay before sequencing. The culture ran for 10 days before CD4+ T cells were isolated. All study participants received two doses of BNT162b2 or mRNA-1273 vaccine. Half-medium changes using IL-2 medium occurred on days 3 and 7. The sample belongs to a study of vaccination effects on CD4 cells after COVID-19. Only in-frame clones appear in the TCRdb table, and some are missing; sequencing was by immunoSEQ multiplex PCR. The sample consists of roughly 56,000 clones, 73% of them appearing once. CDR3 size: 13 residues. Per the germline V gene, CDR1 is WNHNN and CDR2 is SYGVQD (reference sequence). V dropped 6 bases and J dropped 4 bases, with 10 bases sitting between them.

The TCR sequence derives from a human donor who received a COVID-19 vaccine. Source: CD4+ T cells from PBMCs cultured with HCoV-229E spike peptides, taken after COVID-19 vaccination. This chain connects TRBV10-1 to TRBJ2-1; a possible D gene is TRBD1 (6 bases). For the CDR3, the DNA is TGCGCCAGCAGCAAAGACAGGTACAATGAGCAGTTCTTC. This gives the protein CASSKDRYNEQFF.